This T cell receptor (beta chain) was sequenced during a study of cytomegalovirus exposure and HLA in healthy donors. General study points: The likely explanation for a cluster of highly shared sequence variants was sequencing artifact.

The study ran its PCR with 60 Vbeta and 13 Jbeta primers. Original methodology: Counted up in a later analysis, unique TCR beta chains came to some 75 million, with about 9.9 million shared. The assay was immunoSEQ multiplex PCR, and TCRdb's table has in-frame clones only and misses some. V and J calls plus clone size are reproduced from that table; the DNA served to infer D and trimming. This table lists more than 60,000 clones. V was shortened by 2 bases and J by 4 bases, with 11 bases between the two germline ends. The CDR3 is 15 residues long. Germline CDR1 and CDR2: KGHSH and LQKENI. Regarding this clone: Its matching antigen is unknown.

Every donor was a healthy person donating bone marrow. This TCR was sampled from a boy younger than 18 in good health and CMV-seronegative. V usage is TRBV18 and J usage is TRBJ2-2; D remains unclear. The specimen sequenced was PBMCs. The chain's CDR3 is CASSPRPSGTGELFF. DNA of the CDR3: TGTGCCAGCTCACCAAGACCCTCGGGCACCGGGGAGCTGTTTTTT. Drawing the rest from reference TRBV18 and TRBJ2-2, the complete variable domain is NAGVMQNPRHLVRRRGQEARLRCSPMKGHSHVYWYRQLPEEGLKFMVYLQKENIIDESGMPKERFSAEFPKEGPSILRIQQVVRGDSAAYFCASSPRPSGTGELFFGEGSRLTVL.